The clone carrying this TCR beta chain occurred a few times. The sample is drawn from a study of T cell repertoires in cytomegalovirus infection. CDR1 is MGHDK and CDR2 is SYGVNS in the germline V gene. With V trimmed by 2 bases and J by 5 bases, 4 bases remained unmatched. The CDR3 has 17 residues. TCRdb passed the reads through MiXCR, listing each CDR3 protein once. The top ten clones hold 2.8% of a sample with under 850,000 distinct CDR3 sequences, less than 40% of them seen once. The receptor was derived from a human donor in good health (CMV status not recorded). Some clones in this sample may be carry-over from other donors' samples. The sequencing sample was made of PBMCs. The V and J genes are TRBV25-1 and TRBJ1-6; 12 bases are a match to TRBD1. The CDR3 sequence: CASSETGQGADNSPLHF. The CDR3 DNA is TGTGCCAGCAGTGAAACGGGACAGGGGGCTGATAATTCACCCCTCCACTTT.